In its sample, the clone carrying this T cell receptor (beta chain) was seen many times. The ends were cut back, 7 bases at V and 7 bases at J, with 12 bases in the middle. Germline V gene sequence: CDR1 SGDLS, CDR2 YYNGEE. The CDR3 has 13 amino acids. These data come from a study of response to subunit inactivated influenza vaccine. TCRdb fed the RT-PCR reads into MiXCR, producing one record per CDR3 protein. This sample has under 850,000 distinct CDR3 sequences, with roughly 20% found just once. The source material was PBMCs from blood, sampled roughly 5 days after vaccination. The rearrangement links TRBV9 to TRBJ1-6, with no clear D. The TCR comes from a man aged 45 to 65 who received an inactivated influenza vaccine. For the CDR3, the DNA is TGTGCCAGCTCTGGCACTGCCAATTCACCCCTCCACTTT. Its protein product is CASSGTANSPLHF.